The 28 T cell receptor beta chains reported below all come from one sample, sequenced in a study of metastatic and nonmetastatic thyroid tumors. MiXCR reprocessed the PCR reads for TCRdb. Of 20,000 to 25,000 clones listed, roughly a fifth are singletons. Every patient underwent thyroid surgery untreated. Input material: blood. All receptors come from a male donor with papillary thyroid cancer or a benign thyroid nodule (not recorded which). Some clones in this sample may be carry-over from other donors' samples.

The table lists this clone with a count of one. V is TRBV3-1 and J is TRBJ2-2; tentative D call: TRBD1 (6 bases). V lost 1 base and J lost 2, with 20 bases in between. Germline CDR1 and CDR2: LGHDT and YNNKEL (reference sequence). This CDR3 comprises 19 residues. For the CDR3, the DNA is TGTGCCAGCAGCCAAGGGATCTCTAGGGGGAGAGGTAACACCGGGGAGCTGTTTTTT. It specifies CASSQGISRGRGNTGELFF.

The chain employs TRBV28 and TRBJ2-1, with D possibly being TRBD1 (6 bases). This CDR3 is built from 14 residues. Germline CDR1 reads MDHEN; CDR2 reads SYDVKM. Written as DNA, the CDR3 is TGTTTCAGCAGCTCCGATGCGACAGGCGATGAGCAGTTCTTC. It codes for CFSSSDATGDEQFF.

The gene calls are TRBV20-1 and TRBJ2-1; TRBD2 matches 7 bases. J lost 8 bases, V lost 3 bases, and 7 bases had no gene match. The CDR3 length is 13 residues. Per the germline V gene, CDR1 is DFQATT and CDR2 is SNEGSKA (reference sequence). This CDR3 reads CSASVRGGHEQFF. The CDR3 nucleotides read TGCAGTGCTAGTGTCCGGGGAGGGCATGAGCAGTTCTTC.

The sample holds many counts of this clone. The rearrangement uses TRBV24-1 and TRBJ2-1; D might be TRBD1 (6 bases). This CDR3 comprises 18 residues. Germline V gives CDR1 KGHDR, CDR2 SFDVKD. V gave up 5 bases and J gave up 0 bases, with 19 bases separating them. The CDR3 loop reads CATSASRLGASSYNEQFF. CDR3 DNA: TGTGCCACCAGTGCCTCCCGATTGGGGGCAAGCTCCTACAATGAGCAGTTCTTC.

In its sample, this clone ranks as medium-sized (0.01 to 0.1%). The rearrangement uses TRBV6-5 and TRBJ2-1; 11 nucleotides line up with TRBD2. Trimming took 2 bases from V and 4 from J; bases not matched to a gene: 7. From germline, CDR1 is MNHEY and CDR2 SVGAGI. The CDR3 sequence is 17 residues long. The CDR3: CASSYGNSGGGYNEQFF. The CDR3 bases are TGTGCCAGCAGTTACGGGAATAGCGGGGGGGGTTACAATGAGCAGTTCTTC.

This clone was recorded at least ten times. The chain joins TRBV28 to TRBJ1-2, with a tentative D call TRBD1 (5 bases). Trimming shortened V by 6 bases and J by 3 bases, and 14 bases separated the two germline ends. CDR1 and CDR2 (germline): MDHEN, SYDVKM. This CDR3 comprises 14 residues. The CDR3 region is CASRPDRSDYGYTF. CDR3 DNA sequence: TGTGCCAGCAGACCCGACAGAAGTGACTATGGCTACACCTTC.

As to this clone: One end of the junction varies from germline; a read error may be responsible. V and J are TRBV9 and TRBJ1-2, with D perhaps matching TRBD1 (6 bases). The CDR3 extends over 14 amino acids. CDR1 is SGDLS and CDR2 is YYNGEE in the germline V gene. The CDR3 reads CASSPGRGAHGNTF. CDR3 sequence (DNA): TGTGCTAGCAGCCCCGGGAGGGGGGCCCATGGCAACACCTTC. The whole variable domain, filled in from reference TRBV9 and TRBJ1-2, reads DSGVTQTPKHLITATGQRVTLRCSPRSGDLSVYWYQQSLDQGLQFLIQYYNGEERAKGNILERFSAQQFPDLHSELNLSSLELGDSALYFCASSPGRGAHGNTFGSGTRLTVV.

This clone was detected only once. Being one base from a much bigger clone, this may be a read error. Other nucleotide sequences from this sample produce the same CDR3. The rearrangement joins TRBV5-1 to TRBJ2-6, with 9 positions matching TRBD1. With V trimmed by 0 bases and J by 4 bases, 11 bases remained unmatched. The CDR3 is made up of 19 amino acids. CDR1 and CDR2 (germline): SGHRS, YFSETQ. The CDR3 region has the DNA TGCGCCAGCAGCTTGGCACCCCCGGGACAGGGTACCGGGGCCAACGTCCTGACTTTC. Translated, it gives CASSLAPPGQGTGANVLTF.

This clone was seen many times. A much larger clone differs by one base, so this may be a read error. The CDR3 DNA reads TGTGCCAGCAGCTACCGGGACGGGAACTACGAGCAGTACTTC. Translating gives CASSYRDGNYEQYF. The V call is TRBV4-2, the J call TRBJ2-7; D is perhaps TRBD1 or TRBD2 (5 bases each). The CDR3 length is 14 residues. V was trimmed by 5 bases and J by 3 bases, leaving 14 bases between them. The V gene's germline CDR1 is LGHNA and CDR2 YNFKEQ.

Here the CDR3 DNA reads TGTGCCAGCAGCAAGGGACAGGGCAATTCAGATACGCAGTATTTT. This codes for CASSKGQGNSDTQYF. V gene TRBV11-3 combines with J gene TRBJ2-3; TRBD1 matches at 9 bases. The CDR3 extends over 15 amino acids. The trim removed 5 bases at V and 4 bases at J, leaving 7 bases unmatched. The germline V gene has CDR1 SGHNT and CDR2 YENEEA. The whole variable domain, remainder taken from reference TRBV11-3 and TRBJ2-3, is EAGVVQSPRYKIIEKKQPVAFWCNPISGHNTLYWYLQNLGQGPELLIRYENEEAVDDSQLPKDRFSAERLKGVDSTLKIQPAELGDSAVYLCASSKGQGNSDTQYFGPGTRLTVL.

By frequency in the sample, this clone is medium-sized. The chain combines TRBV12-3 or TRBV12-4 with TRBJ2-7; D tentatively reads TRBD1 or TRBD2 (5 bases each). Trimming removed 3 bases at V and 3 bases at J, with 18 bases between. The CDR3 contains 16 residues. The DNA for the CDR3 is TGTGCCAGCAGTTTCGCCCCGGGACGGACGGTCTACGAGCAGTACTTC. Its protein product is CASSFAPGRTVYEQYF.

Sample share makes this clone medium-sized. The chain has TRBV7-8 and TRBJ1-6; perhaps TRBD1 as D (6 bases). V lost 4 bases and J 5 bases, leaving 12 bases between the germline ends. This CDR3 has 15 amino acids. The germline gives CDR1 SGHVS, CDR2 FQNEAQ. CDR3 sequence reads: CASSSYRDHNSPLHF. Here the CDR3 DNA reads TGTGCCAGCAGCTCCTACAGGGATCATAATTCACCCCTCCACTTT. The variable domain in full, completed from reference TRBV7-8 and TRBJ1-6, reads GAGVSQSPRYKVAKRGQDVALRCDPISGHVSLFWYQQALGQGPEFLTYFQNEAQLDKSGLPSDRFFAERPEGSVSTLKIQRTQQEDSAVYLCASSSYRDHNSPLHFGNGTRLTVT.

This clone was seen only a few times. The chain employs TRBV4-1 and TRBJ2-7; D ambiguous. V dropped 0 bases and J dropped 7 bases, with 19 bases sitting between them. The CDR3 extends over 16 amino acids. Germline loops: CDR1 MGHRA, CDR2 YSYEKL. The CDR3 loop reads CASSQEVAQNPREQYF. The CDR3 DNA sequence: TGCGCCAGCAGCCAAGAGGTGGCGCAGAACCCGCGGGAGCAGTACTTC.

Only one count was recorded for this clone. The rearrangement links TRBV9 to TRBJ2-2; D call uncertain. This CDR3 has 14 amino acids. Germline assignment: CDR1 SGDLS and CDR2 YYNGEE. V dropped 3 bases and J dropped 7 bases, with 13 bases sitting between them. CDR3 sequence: CASSASRLVGELFF. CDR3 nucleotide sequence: TGTGCCAGCAGCGCCTCTCGGTTAGTCGGGGAGCTGTTTTTT.

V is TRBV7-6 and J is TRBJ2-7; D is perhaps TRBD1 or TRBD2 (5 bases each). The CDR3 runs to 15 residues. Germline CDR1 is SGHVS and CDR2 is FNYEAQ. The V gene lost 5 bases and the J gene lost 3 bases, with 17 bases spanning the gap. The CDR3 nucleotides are TGTGCCAGCAGCACGAAACACGGGGCGGGCTACGAGCAGTACTTC. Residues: CASSTKHGAGYEQYF.

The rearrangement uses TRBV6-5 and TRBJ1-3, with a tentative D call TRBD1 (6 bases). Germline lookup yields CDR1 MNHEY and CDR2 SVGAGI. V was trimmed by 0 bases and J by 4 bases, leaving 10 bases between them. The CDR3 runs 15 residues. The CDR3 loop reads CASSYSMDRGNTIYF. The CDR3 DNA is TGTGCCAGCAGTTACTCGATGGACAGAGGAAACACCATATATTTT.

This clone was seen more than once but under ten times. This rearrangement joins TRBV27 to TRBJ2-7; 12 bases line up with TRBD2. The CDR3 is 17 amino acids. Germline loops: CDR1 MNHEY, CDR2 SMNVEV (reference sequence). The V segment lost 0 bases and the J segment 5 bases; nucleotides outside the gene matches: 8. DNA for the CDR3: TGTGCCAGCAGTTTATCCCTCGCTAGCGGGAGGGTTAACGAGCAGTACTTC. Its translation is CASSLSLASGRVNEQYF.

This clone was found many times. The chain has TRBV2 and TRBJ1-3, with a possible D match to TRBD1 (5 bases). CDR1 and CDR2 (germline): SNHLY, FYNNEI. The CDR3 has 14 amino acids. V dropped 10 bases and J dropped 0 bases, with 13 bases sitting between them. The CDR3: CATAPDISGNTIYF. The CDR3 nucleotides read TGTGCCACCGCACCGGACATCTCTGGAAACACCATATATTTT.

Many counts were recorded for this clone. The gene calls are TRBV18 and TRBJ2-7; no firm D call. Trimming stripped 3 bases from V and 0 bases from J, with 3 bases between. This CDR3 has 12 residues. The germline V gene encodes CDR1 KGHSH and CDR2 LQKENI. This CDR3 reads CASSPDSYEQYF. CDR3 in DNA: TGTGCCAGCTCACCGGACTCCTACGAGCAGTACTTC.

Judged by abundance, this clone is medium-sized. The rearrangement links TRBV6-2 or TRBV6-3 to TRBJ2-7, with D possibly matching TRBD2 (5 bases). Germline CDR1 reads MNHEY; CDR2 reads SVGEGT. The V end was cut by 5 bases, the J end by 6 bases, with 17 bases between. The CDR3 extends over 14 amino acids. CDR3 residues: CASSTPGTNSEQYF. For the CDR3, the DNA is TGTGCCAGCAGTACCCCGGGAACTAATTCCGAGCAGTACTTC.

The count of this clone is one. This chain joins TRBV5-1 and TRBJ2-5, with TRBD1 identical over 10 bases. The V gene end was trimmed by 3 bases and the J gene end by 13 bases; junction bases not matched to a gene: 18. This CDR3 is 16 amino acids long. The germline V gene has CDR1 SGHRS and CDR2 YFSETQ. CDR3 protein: CASSYDGQGETETMYF. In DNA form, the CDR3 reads TGCGCCAGCAGCTACGATGGACAGGGGGAAACAGAGACCATGTACTTC.

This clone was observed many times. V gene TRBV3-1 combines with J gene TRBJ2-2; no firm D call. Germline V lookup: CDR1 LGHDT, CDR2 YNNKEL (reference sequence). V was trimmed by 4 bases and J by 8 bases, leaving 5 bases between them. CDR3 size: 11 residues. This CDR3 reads CASSLWGELFF. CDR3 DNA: TGTGCCAGCAGCCTTTGGGGGGAGCTGTTTTTT.

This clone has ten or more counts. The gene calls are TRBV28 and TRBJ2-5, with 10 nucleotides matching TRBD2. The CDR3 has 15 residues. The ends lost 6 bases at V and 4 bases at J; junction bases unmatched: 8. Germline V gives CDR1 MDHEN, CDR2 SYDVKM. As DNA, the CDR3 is TGTGCCAGCAGGAGACAGCGGGAGGGAGGAGAGACCCAGTACTTC. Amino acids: CASRRQREGGETQYF.

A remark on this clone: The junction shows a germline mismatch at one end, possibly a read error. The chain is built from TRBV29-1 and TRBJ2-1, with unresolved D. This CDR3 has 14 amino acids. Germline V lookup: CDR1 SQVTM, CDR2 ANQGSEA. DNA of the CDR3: TGCAGCGTTGAACCAGACGACGCGTACCATGAGCAGATCTTC. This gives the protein CSVEPDDAYHEQIF.

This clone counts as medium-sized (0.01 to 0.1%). CDR3 loop: CATSRGGTGAYEQYF. CDR3 nucleotides: TGTGCCACCAGCAGAGGCGGGACAGGAGCCTACGAGCAGTACTTC. This sequence joins TRBV15 and TRBJ2-7; 8 bases align to TRBD1. The CDR3 has 15 residues. Per germline, CDR1 LNHNV and CDR2 YYDKDF (reference sequence). Trimming at V came to 1 base and at J to 2 bases, leaving 4 bases not matched to a gene.

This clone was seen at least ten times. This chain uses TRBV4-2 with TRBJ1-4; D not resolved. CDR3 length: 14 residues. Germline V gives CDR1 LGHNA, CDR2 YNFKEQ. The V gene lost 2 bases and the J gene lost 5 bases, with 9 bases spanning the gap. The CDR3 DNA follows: TGTGCCAGCAGCCAATGGTTAGCGAATGAAAAACTGTTTTTT. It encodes CASSQWLANEKLFF.

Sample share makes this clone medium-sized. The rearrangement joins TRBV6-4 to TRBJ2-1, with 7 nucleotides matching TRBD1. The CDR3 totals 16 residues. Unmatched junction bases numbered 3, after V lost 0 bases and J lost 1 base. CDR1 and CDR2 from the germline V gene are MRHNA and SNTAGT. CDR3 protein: CASSDSSRGSYNEQFF. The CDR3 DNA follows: TGTGCCAGCAGTGACTCGAGCAGGGGGTCCTACAATGAGCAGTTCTTC.

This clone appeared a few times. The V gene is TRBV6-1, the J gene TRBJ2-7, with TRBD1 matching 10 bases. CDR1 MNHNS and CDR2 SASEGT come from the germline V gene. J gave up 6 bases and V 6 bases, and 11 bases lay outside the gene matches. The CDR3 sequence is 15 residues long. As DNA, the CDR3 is TGTGCCAGCAGGCCGTCGACAGGGGGCTTAGGCGAGCAGTACTTC. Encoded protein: CASRPSTGGLGEQYF.